The 12 T cell receptor beta chains below were found in one sample sequenced in a study of human T cells and chemical hapten exposure. One entry per CDR3 protein results from TCRdb running MiXCR on the RACE reads. There are tens of thousands of distinct CDR3 sequences in the sample; about 8.5% occur only once, and around 3.6% lies in the top ten. Time point: patch test 2, 6 weeks after DPC sensitization. Treatment specified: therapeutic diphenylcyclopropenone sensitization with weekly scalp DPC. The material sequenced was whole blood, taken in connection with sensitization to the hapten diphenylcyclopropenone (DPC). All receptors derive from a woman between 45 and 60 years old with alopecia areata. Some clones in this sample may be carry-over from other donors' samples.

There are many counts of this clonotype. V gene TRBV10-3 combines with J gene TRBJ1-1; 7 bases fit TRBD1. The J segment lost 1 base and the V segment lost 7 bases, leaving 3 bases of the junction unmatched. Germline CDR1 reads ENHRY; CDR2 reads SYGVKD. The CDR3 is 13 residues long. The CDR3 coding sequence is TGTGCCATCATGACAGGGACGAACACTGAAGCTTTCTTT. Translating gives CAIMTGTNTEAFF.

There are a few counts of this clonotype. The chain combines TRBV12-5 with TRBJ2-6; D possibly matches TRBD1 or TRBD2 (5 bases each). V shed 1 base and J shed 0 bases, with 13 bases lying between them. CDR3 length: 18 amino acids. CDR1 is LGHNT and CDR2 is FRNRAP in the germline V gene. Here the CDR3 reads CASGLDRDLSSGANVLTF. CDR3 DNA sequence: TGTGCTAGTGGTTTGGATCGGGACCTAAGCTCTGGGGCCAACGTCCTGACTTTC.

The sample holds a few counts of this clonotype. The J gene is TRBJ2-3, the V gene TRBV29-1; 9 nucleotides line up with TRBD1. The CDR3 loop spans 15 amino acids. Germline V CDR1 and CDR2: SQVTM, ANQGSEA. V was clipped by 6 bases and J by 3 bases; unmatched bases: 10. CDR3 DNA sequence: TGCAGCGTCAAACAGGGGGCGCATGGGACAGATACGCAGTATTTT. Protein sequence: CSVKQGAHGTDTQYF.

The chain joins TRBV3-1 to TRBJ2-1; D may be TRBD1 (5 bases). The CDR3 covers 15 residues. Germline V gives CDR1 LGHDT, CDR2 YNNKEL (reference sequence). Trimming stripped 0 bases from V and 10 bases from J, with 16 bases between. This CDR3 reads CASSQDNPGSGEQFF. CDR3 DNA sequence: TGTGCCAGCAGCCAAGATAACCCAGGGTCAGGGGAGCAGTTCTTC.

A note on this clonotype: Sequence at one end of the junction differs from germline and may be a read error. The chain combines TRBV12-3 or TRBV12-4 with TRBJ2-2; D possibly matches TRBD1 or TRBD2 (5 bases each). The CDR3 spans 14 residues. DNA for the CDR3: TGTGCGATATTGGGGGTGCCGAATACCGGGGAGCTGTTTTTT. This gives the protein CAILGVPNTGELFF.

This rearrangement joins TRBV20-1 to TRBJ2-1; 10 nucleotides match TRBD1. Germline assignment: CDR1 DFQATT and CDR2 SNEGSKA (reference sequence). The V segment lost 5 bases and the J segment 9 bases; nucleotides outside the gene matches: 13. CDR3 length: 15 residues. CDR3 coding DNA: TGCAGTGCTCTTCGTCCCGGGACAGGGGATGGTGAGCAGTTCTTC. The encoded protein is CSALRPGTGDGEQFF.

The V and J genes are TRBV5-1 and TRBJ2-7, with D perhaps matching TRBD1 or TRBD2 (6 bases each). The CDR3 spans 14 residues. Looked up from germline, CDR1 is SGHRS and CDR2 is YFSETQ. V lost 6 bases and J 7 bases, leaving 20 bases between the germline ends. CDR3 residues: CASNLEGGQREQYF. CDR3 DNA: TGCGCCAGCAACCTAGAGGGGGGCCAGAGGGAGCAGTACTTC.

This clonotype was found many times. This rearrangement joins TRBV7-9 to TRBJ1-5; perhaps TRBD1 as D (5 bases). The CDR3 totals 14 residues. The germline gives CDR1 SEHNR, CDR2 FQNEAQ (reference sequence). The germline V and J ends were trimmed by 5 bases and 3 bases, with 11 bases remaining between them. This CDR3 is CASSDDSYNQPQHF. In DNA, the CDR3 is TGTGCCAGCAGCGACGACAGTTACAATCAGCCCCAGCATTTT.

This clonotype was seen a few times. This chain uses TRBV3-1 with TRBJ2-7; possibly TRBD2 for D (6 bases). CDR1 is LGHDT and CDR2 is YNNKEL in the germline V gene (reference sequence). This CDR3 has 14 amino acids. Between the trimmed V and J ends, which lost 0 bases and 0 bases, there was a span of 6 bases. In DNA form, the CDR3 reads TGTGCCAGCAGCCAAGAGGGAGGCTCCTACGAGCAGTACTTC. Translating it yields CASSQEGGSYEQYF.

The chain is built from TRBV5-6 and TRBJ1-1, with 11 bases fitting TRBD1. This CDR3 has 15 residues. J lost 4 bases, V lost 3 bases, and 5 bases had no gene match. Per germline, CDR1 SGHDT and CDR2 YYEEEE. This chain's CDR3 is CASSSGTGGVTEAFF. CDR3 nucleotides: TGTGCCAGCAGCTCCGGGACAGGGGGGGTCACTGAAGCTTTCTTT.

The rearrangement joins TRBV7-9 to TRBJ2-2, with 7 bases fitting TRBD1. Germline V gene sequence: CDR1 SEHNR, CDR2 FQNEAQ (reference sequence). This CDR3 has 15 residues. V lost 1 base, J lost 3 bases, and 2 bases stayed unmatched. In DNA form, the CDR3 reads TGTGCCAGCAGCTTAGGACAGGGTTACACCGGGGAGCTGTTTTTT. Amino acids: CASSLGQGYTGELFF.

The CDR3 nucleotides read TGCAGTGCTAGTCCCCGGATCCCGCGGGACATTCAGTACTTC. Translated: CSASPRIPRDIQYF. V and J are TRBV20-1 and TRBJ2-4, with D possibly TRBD2 on 5 matching bases. The CDR3 totals 14 residues. Germline assignment: CDR1 DFQATT and CDR2 SNEGSKA (reference sequence). V lost 3 bases, J lost 8 bases, and 17 bases lay in between.